Following are 20 T cell receptor beta chains from one sample sequenced in a study of T cells in Graves' hyperthyroidism and ophthalmopathy (dated by TCRdb to the late 2010s). Libraries were built with multiplex PCR. The sequencer listed for this sample is Illumina HiSeq 2000. TCR beta CDR3 regions were amplified from RNA transcripts. The TCR CDR3 was subjected to a first round of RT-PCR using the HTBI primer set and the Qiagen OneStep RT-PCR kit. The raw public data were reprocessed by TCRdb itself: fastp quality trimming at Q25, MiXCR clonotype calling, in-frame beta chains only. When rows share a CDR3 protein, they turn into one entry using the most common DNA and genes. Here the sample has around 370,000 distinct CDR3 sequences; around 20% occur a single time. The ten most abundant clones make up 35% to 50% of the sample. Sequences were obtained from blood. The receptors here all came from a man in his late teens or twenties with Graves' ophthalmopathy.

This clonotype was counted only a few times. The rearrangement joins TRBV10-3 to TRBJ1-5; TRBD1 matches at 8 bases. The J segment lost 3 bases and the V segment lost 7 bases, leaving 2 bases of the junction unmatched. Germline V gene lookup returns CDR1 ENHRY and CDR2 SYGVKD. There are 13 residues in the CDR3. CDR3 in DNA: TGTGCCATCAAGGGACAGGTCAATCAGCCCCAGCATTTT. It codes for CAIKGQVNQPQHF.

The V call is TRBV14, the J call TRBJ2-4; 7 bases agree with TRBD1. Per germline, CDR1 SGHDN and CDR2 FVKESK. There are 14 residues in the CDR3. The V segment lost 2 bases and the J segment 7 bases; nucleotides outside the gene matches: 5. CDR3 sequence reads: CASSQTGVTNIQYF. In DNA form, the CDR3 reads TGTGCCAGCAGCCAAACAGGGGTTACGAACATTCAGTACTTC.

The chain couples TRBV7-9 to TRBJ1-2, with 8 bases identical to TRBD1. The length of the CDR3 is 11 residues. In germline, CDR1 is SEHNR, CDR2 FQNEAQ (reference sequence). V lost 6 bases, J lost 8 bases, and 2 bases stayed unmatched. Here the CDR3 DNA reads TGTGCCAGCAGACAGGGGGTCGGCTACACCTTC. As protein: CASRQGVGYTF.

This clonotype showed up many times. DNA for the CDR3: TGTGCCAGCAGAACGGGTCATGCGGGGGGCAACCAAGAGACCCAGTACTTC. This gives the protein CASRTGHAGGNQETQYF. V usage is TRBV6-1 and J usage is TRBJ2-5, with TRBD2 matching over 8 bases. Germline CDR1 and CDR2: MNHNS and SASEGT. With 6 bases clipped from V and 0 bases from J, the junction kept 12 bases outside the gene matches. This CDR3 is 17 amino acids long.

DNA of the CDR3: TGCAGTGCTATCGAACCTACAACTAATGAAAAACTGTTTTTT. Translated: CSAIEPTTNEKLFF. The rearrangement joins TRBV20-1 to TRBJ1-4, with D hard to call. Trimming took off 4 bases at V and 0 bases at J, with 9 bases between the two ends. The CDR3 covers 14 residues. CDR1 and CDR2 (germline): DFQATT, SNEGSKA (reference sequence).

This clonotype was recorded many times. This rearrangement joins TRBV6-1 to TRBJ2-3, with D possibly matching TRBD2 (6 bases). This CDR3 is 16 amino acids long. V gave up 0 bases and J gave up 4 bases, with 14 bases separating them. The germline gives CDR1 MNHNS, CDR2 SASEGT. CDR3 nucleotides: TGTGCCAGCAGTGAAGCAGCGGGTCCCAAACCAGATACGCAGTATTTT. This encodes CASSEAAGPKPDTQYF.

The chain couples TRBV7-9 to TRBJ2-2; TRBD1 matches at 7 bases. CDR3 length equals 16 residues. The V segment lost 5 bases and the J segment 0 bases; nucleotides outside the gene matches: 6. CDR1 SEHNR and CDR2 FQNEAQ come from the germline V gene (reference sequence). Here the CDR3 reads CASSERQGPNTGELFF. DNA of the CDR3: TGTGCCAGCAGCGAACGACAGGGCCCGAACACCGGGGAGCTGTTTTTT.

J is TRBJ2-1 and V is TRBV7-8, with 7 positions matching TRBD2. The germline V gene encodes CDR1 SGHVS and CDR2 FQNEAQ. The V and J ends lost 5 bases and 5 bases, in that order; junction bases with no gene match: 12. CDR3 length equals 16 residues. In DNA form, the CDR3 reads TGTGCCAGCAGCGGCCAGCGGGGCCGAGGGAACAATGAGCAGTTCTTC. It translates to CASSGQRGRGNNEQFF.

Many counts were recorded for this clonotype. V is TRBV7-2 and J is TRBJ2-3; D possibly corresponds to TRBD1 (6 bases). V lost 5 bases and J lost 4, with 19 bases in between. The CDR3 extends over 16 amino acids. Germline-derived CDR1 and CDR2 are SGHTA and FQGNSA. CDR3 loop: CASSAVGQSSADTQYF. In nucleotides, the CDR3 is TGTGCCAGCAGCGCCGTCGGACAGTCTTCGGCAGATACGCAGTATTTT.

In its sample, this clonotype was seen once. This chain joins TRBV19 and TRBJ2-1; 8 bases are shared with TRBD2. Germline loops: CDR1 LNHDA, CDR2 SQIVND (reference sequence). This CDR3 region has 13 residues. The ends lost 8 bases at V and 9 bases at J; junction bases unmatched: 9. CDR3 in amino acids: CASRFGGAGEQFF. CDR3 nucleotides: TGTGCCAGTCGCTTCGGGGGGGCAGGTGAGCAGTTCTTC.

The chain is built from TRBV14 and TRBJ2-7; D gene ambiguous. Germline values: CDR1 SGHDN, CDR2 FVKESK. This CDR3 comprises 15 residues. V lost 3 bases to trimming and J lost 0 bases, with 12 bases between them. For the CDR3, the DNA is TGTGCCAGCAGCCATGCCGGAACAGCCTCCTACGAGCAGTACTTC. Its translation is CASSHAGTASYEQYF.

This clonotype has more than one count but fewer than ten. This chain uses TRBV3-1 with TRBJ2-5, with D possibly TRBD2 on 5 matching bases. The CDR3 spans 13 residues. V was cut by 3 bases and J by 7 bases, with 12 bases left in between. CDR1 is LGHDT and CDR2 is YNNKEL in the germline V gene (reference sequence). CDR3 sequence: CASSQRELGTQYF. The CDR3 DNA is TGTGCCAGCAGCCAGAGGGAGCTGGGGACCCAGTACTTC.

This clonotype showed up just a few times. The J gene is TRBJ1-2, the V gene TRBV6-5; D is undetermined. The CDR3 covers 13 residues. The V gene's germline CDR1 is MNHEY and CDR2 SVGAGI. The ends were cut back, 5 bases at V and 4 bases at J, with 11 bases in the middle. CDR3 region: CASSTKVFYGYTF. CDR3 DNA sequence: TGTGCCAGCAGTACTAAAGTTTTCTATGGCTACACCTTC.

There are many counts of this clonotype. The rearrangement joins TRBV2 to TRBJ1-1; 7 bases align to TRBD1. Per the germline V gene, CDR1 is SNHLY and CDR2 is FYNNEI. This CDR3 has 14 amino acids. The trim removed 10 bases at V and 0 bases at J, leaving 8 bases unmatched. The CDR3 sequence is CATHRDRMNTEAFF. DNA for the CDR3: TGTGCCACCCACCGGGACAGAATGAACACTGAAGCTTTCTTT.

This clonotype was recorded at least ten times. This chain connects TRBV19 to TRBJ1-1; D not certain. Germline V gene lookup returns CDR1 LNHDA and CDR2 SQIVND (reference sequence). Trimming left V 3 bases short and J 0 bases short, with 8 bases between. CDR3 size: 14 residues. The CDR3 loop reads CASSIHTMNTEAFF. The CDR3 DNA reads as TGTGCCAGTAGTATCCACACAATGAACACTGAAGCTTTCTTT.

This clonotype was seen a few times. The chain joins TRBV19 to TRBJ1-1; no definite D call. Germline CDR1 and CDR2: LNHDA and SQIVND (reference sequence). This CDR3 has 13 residues. V lost 1 base and J 6 bases, leaving 9 bases between the germline ends. For the CDR3, the DNA is TGTGCCAGTAGTATAGCGCCATTCGCTGAAGCTTTCTTT. As protein: CASSIAPFAEAFF.

There are a few counts of this clonotype. V usage is TRBV28 and J usage is TRBJ1-6, with a tentative D call TRBD1 (5 bases). The CDR3 spans 14 residues. The germline CDR1 and CDR2 sequences are MDHEN and SYDVKM. V was cut by 5 bases and J by 9 bases, with 14 bases left in between. The CDR3 is CASSVPGTSSPLHF. CDR3 DNA: TGTGCCAGCAGTGTTCCCGGGACTTCTTCACCCCTCCACTTT.

Concerning this clonotype itself: At one end, the junction sequence differs from germline, possibly due to a read error. The chain couples TRBV5-1 to TRBJ2-7; no reliable D call. This CDR3 is built from 13 residues. CDR1 SGHRS and CDR2 YFSETQ come from the germline V gene. CDR3 coding DNA: TGTGCCAGCAAGGGTAGGATCGACTGGGAGCAGTACTTC. Protein product: CASKGRIDWEQYF.

This clonotype occurred many times. This sequence joins TRBV28 and TRBJ2-3; D gene uncertain. Germline V gives CDR1 MDHEN, CDR2 SYDVKM. This CDR3 contains 11 residues. The germline V and J ends were trimmed by 8 bases and 4 bases, with 7 bases remaining between them. CDR3 sequence reads: CASRGADTQYF. The CDR3 bases are TGTGCCAGCCGAGGAGCAGATACGCAGTATTTT. The full variable domain, in which reference TRBV28 and TRBJ2-3 provide the parts outside the CDR3, is DVKVTQSSRYLVKRTGEKVFLECVQDMDHENMFWYRQDPGLGLRLIYFSYDVKMKEKGDIPEGYSVSREKKERFSLILESASTNQTSMYLCASRGADTQYFGPGTRLTVL.

This chain links TRBV5-1 with TRBJ2-2, with TRBD1 matching 7 bases. The CDR3 loop spans 15 amino acids. V lost 4 bases to trimming and J lost 1 base; unmatched junction nucleotides: 4. From germline, CDR1 is SGHRS and CDR2 YFSETQ. CDR3 sequence (DNA): TGCGCCAGCAGCCCCGGGACAGAGAACACCGGGGAGCTGTTTTTT. Protein sequence: CASSPGTENTGELFF.